The rows below give T cell receptor beta chains drawn from one sample of a study of blood T cells in healthy people across ages. TCRdb fed the 5' RACE reads into MiXCR, producing one record per CDR3 protein. The top ten clones hold around an eighth of a sample with about 650,000 distinct CDR3 sequences, approximately 52% of them seen once. Sequenced: blood. The receptor set was obtained from a woman of 80 years or more in good health. Each CDR3 is given with its conserved first and last residue. A D gene is named only where the DNA matches it firmly. Not all rows give a size; the values are once, few, many and, for expanded clones, a class.

j_gene: TRBJ2-3; d_gene: TRBD1; abundance: NA; v_gene: TRBV5-6; CDR3nt: TGTGCCAGCAGCTTGAGCGTCAGGGGGCGCCTAGTGGGAAGCCACTATAACCTAGATACGCAGTATTTT; CDR3aa: CASSLSVRGRLVGSHYNLDTQYF
j_gene: TRBJ2-7; d_gene: NA; abundance: NA; v_gene: TRBV2; CDR3nt: TGTGCCAGCAAGGGCCCAGCCCATTCCTACGAGCAGTACTTC; CDR3aa: CASKGPAHSYEQYF
j_gene: TRBJ2-1; d_gene: NA; abundance: NA; v_gene: TRBV20-1; CDR3nt: TGCAGTGCTAGGCTACCCATAGCGGATAGCTCCTACAATGAGCAGTTCTTC; CDR3aa: CSARLPIADSSYNEQFF
j_gene: TRBJ1-2; d_gene: NA; abundance: few; v_gene: TRBV29-1; CDR3nt: TGCGGGGCCGGCAGGGACGAGAGCTACACCTTC; CDR3aa: CGAGRDESYTF
j_gene: TRBJ2-6; d_gene: NA; abundance: NA; v_gene: TRBV28; CDR3nt: TGTGCCAGCAGTTTCTCCGGGACAACCTCTGGGGCCAACGTCCTGACTTTC; CDR3aa: CASSFSGTTSGANVLTF
j_gene: TRBJ2-7; d_gene: TRBD2; abundance: NA; v_gene: TRBV7-9; CDR3nt: TGTGCCAGCAGCTTAGCTCAACTAGCGGGAAGTTACCACGAGCAGTACTTC; CDR3aa: CASSLAQLAGSYHEQYF
j_gene: TRBJ2-1; d_gene: TRBD2; abundance: NA; v_gene: TRBV11-2; CDR3nt: TGTGCCAGCAGCTTGGATTATAGCGGGGGGGCGCATGAGCAGTTCTTC; CDR3aa: CASSLDYSGGAHEQFF
j_gene: TRBJ1-2; d_gene: TRBD1; abundance: NA; v_gene: TRBV6-5; CDR3nt: TGTGCCAGCAGTTCAGGGGGCGCAGGGGCTCATGGCTACACCTTC; CDR3aa: CASSSGGAGAHGYTF
j_gene: TRBJ2-1; d_gene: TRBD2; abundance: few; v_gene: TRBV20-1; CDR3nt: TGCAGTGCTAGAGGTGGCCAGCGGGAGTTTAAGTTTGATGAGCAGTTCTTC; CDR3aa: CSARGGQREFKFDEQFF
j_gene: TRBJ2-1; d_gene: NA; abundance: once; v_gene: TRBV7-3; CDR3nt: TGTGCCAGCAGCGTCAAGCGAGACTACAATGAGCAGTTCTTC; CDR3aa: CASSVKRDYNEQFF
j_gene: TRBJ2-3; d_gene: NA; abundance: NA; v_gene: TRBV11-2; CDR3nt: TGTGCCAGCAGCTTAGATATGGGGGTAGGAGCTGGCACAGATACGCAGTATTTT; CDR3aa: CASSLDMGVGAGTDTQYF
j_gene: TRBJ2-6; d_gene: TRBD1; abundance: NA; v_gene: TRBV7-3; CDR3nt: TGTGCCAGCAGCTTATTCGGGACAGGGGGACCTGGGGCCAACGTCCTGACTTTC; CDR3aa: CASSLFGTGGPGANVLTF
j_gene: TRBJ2-3; d_gene: TRBD2; abundance: NA; v_gene: TRBV29-1; CDR3nt: TGCAGCGTGGGGACTACCGTGAATACGCAGTATTTT; CDR3aa: CSVGTTVNTQYF
j_gene: TRBJ1-5; d_gene: NA; abundance: few; v_gene: TRBV24-1; CDR3nt: TGTGCCACCAGTGACGGCGGACAAGGGCGTCAGCCCCAGCATTTT; CDR3aa: CATSDGGQGRQPQHF
j_gene: TRBJ2-1; d_gene: TRBD2; abundance: many; v_gene: TRBV20-1; CDR3nt: TGCAGTGCTCTTCGCGGGGGGGCTAATGCACCCTATCCCTACAATGAGCAGTTCTTC; CDR3aa: CSALRGGANAPYPYNEQFF
j_gene: TRBJ1-2; d_gene: NA; abundance: many; v_gene: TRBV3-1; CDR3nt: TGTGCCAGCAGCCAAGATCTATTCGGGGGACGTGGCTACACCTTC; CDR3aa: CASSQDLFGGRGYTF
j_gene: TRBJ2-3; d_gene: NA; abundance: NA; v_gene: TRBV5-1; CDR3nt: TGCGCCAGCAGGTCACAGTTACTTAGCACAGAGACGCAGTATTTT; CDR3aa: CASRSQLLSTETQYF
j_gene: TRBJ1-1; d_gene: NA; abundance: few; v_gene: TRBV27; CDR3nt: TGTGCCAGCAGCCCATTGGCGGAGAACACTGAAGCTTTCTTT; CDR3aa: CASSPLAENTEAFF
j_gene: TRBJ2-7; d_gene: NA; abundance: NA; v_gene: TRBV6-2/TRBV6-3; CDR3nt: TGTGCCAGCAGTTACGCACCTTTATACGAGCAGTACTTC; CDR3aa: CASSYAPLYEQYF
j_gene: TRBJ2-6; d_gene: NA; abundance: many; v_gene: TRBV12-3/TRBV12-4; CDR3nt: TGTGCCAGCAGTTTTGACCCTGGGGCCAACGTCCTGACTTTC; CDR3aa: CASSFDPGANVLTF
j_gene: TRBJ2-3; d_gene: NA; abundance: NA; v_gene: TRBV20-1; CDR3nt: TGCAGTGCTCGGGGCATGGGTACGCAGTATTTT; CDR3aa: CSARGMGTQYF
j_gene: TRBJ2-1; d_gene: TRBD2; abundance: few; v_gene: TRBV4-2; CDR3nt: TGTGCCAGCAGCCAAGTGAGCGGGAGATTGACCTACAATGAGCAGTTCTTC; CDR3aa: CASSQVSGRLTYNEQFF
j_gene: TRBJ2-5; d_gene: TRBD1; abundance: NA; v_gene: TRBV20-1; CDR3nt: TGCAGTGCTAGAGTCGGGACAGGGGTCGTTGAGACCCAGTACTTC; CDR3aa: CSARVGTGVVETQYF
j_gene: TRBJ2-7; d_gene: NA; abundance: NA; v_gene: TRBV2; CDR3nt: TGTGCCAGTACGAGGAACAATGAGCAGTACTTC; CDR3aa: CASTRNNEQYF
j_gene: TRBJ1-1; d_gene: NA; abundance: NA; v_gene: TRBV7-9; CDR3nt: TGTGCCAACTCCCGGGATCCCAGTCCCGAAGCTTTCTTT; CDR3aa: CANSRDPSPEAFF
j_gene: TRBJ1-5; d_gene: NA; abundance: NA; v_gene: TRBV27; CDR3nt: TGTGCCAGCAGTGGGGGGGTAGGTCAGCCCCAGCATTTT; CDR3aa: CASSGGVGQPQHF
j_gene: TRBJ2-4; d_gene: NA; abundance: NA; v_gene: TRBV3-1; CDR3nt: TGTGCCAGCAGCCAGCTAGCCAAAAACATTCAGTACTTC; CDR3aa: CASSQLAKNIQYF